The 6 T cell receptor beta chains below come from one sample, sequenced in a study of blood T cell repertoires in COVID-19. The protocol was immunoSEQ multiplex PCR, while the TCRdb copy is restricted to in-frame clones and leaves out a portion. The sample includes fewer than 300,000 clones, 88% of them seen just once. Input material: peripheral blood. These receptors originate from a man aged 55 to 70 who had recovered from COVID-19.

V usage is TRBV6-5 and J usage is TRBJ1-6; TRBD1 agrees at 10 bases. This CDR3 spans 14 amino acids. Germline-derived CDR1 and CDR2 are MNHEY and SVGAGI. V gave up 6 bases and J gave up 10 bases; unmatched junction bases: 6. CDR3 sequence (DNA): TGTGCCAGCAGCAGACAGGGGGCTGGGTCACCCCTCCACTTT. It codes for CASSRQGAGSPLHF.

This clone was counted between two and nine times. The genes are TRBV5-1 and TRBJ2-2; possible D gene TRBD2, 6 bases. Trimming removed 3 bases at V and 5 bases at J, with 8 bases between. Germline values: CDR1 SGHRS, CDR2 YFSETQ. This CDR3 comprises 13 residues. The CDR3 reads CASSSGETGELFF. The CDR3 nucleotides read TGCGCCAGCAGCTCGGGGGAAACCGGGGAGCTGTTTTTT.

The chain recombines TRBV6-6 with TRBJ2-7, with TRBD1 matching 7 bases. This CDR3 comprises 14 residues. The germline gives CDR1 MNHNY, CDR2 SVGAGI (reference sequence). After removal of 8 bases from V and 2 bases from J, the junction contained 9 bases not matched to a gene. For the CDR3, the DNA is TGTGCCAGCGTCCTGACAGGGAGCGCCTACGAGCAGTACTTC. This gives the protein CASVLTGSAYEQYF.

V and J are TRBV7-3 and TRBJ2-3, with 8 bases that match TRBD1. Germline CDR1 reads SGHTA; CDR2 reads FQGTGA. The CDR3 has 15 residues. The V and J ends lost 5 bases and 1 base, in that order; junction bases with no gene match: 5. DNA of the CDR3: TGTGCCAGCAGCCAATCCAGGGGGCGCACAGATACGCAGTATTTT. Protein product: CASSQSRGRTDTQYF.

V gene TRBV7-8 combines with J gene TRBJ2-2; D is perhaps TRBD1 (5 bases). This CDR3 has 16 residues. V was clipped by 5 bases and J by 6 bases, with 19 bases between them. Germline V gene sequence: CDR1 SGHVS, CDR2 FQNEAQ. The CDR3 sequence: CASSLPSKTVAGELFF. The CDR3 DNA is TGTGCCAGCAGCCTACCATCAAAGACAGTCGCCGGGGAGCTGTTTTTT.

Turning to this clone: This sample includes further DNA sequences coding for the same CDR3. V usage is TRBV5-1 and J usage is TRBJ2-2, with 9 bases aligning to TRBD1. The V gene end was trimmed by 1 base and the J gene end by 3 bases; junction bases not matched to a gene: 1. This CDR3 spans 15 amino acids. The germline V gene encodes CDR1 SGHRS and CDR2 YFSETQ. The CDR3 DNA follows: TGCGCCAGCAGCTTGCGACAGGGGGACACCGGGGAGCTGTTTTTT. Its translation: CASSLRQGDTGELFF.